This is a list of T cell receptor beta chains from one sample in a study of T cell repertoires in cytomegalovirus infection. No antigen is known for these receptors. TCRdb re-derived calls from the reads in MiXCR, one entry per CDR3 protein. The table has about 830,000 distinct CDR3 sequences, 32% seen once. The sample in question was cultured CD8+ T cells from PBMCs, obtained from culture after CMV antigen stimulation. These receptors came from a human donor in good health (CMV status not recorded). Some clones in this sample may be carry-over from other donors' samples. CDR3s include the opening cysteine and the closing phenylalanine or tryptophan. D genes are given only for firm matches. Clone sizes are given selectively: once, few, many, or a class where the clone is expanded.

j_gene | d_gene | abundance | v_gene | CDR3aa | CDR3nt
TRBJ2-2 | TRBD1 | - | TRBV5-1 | CASSFFPRTGPNTGELFF | TGCGCCAGCAGCTTTTTCCCCCGGACAGGGCCGAACACCGGGGAGCTGTTTTTT
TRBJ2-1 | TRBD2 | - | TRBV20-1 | CSARRTSGVYEQFF | TGCAGTGCTAGAAGGACTAGCGGGGTGTATGAGCAGTTCTTC
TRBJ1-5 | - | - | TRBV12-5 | CASGSTWGGGVNQPQHF | TGTGCTAGTGGTTCCACATGGGGAGGGGGAGTTAATCAGCCCCAGCATTTT
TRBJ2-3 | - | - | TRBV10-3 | CAISESRGGGGLTDTQYF | TGTGCCATCAGTGAGAGCCGCGGGGGCGGGGGCCTCACAGATACGCAGTATTTT
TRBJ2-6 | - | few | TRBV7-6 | CASSLRGGQASSGANVLTF | TGTGCCAGCAGCTTAAGGGGAGGACAGGCGAGCTCTGGGGCCAACGTCCTGACTTTC
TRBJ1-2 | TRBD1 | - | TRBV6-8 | CASSLKGTGGYTF | TGTGCCAGCAGTTTGAAGGGGACAGGGGGCTACACCTTC
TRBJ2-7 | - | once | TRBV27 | CASTVRGPPYEQYF | TGTGCCAGCACCGTCAGGGGACCTCCATACGAGCAGTACTTC
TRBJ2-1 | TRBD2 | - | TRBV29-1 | CSVYTGTRYNEQFF | TGCAGCGTGTACACCGGGACTAGGTACAATGAGCAGTTCTTC
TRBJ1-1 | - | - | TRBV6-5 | CASGGSVLTEAFF | TGTGCCAGCGGTGGGTCAGTCCTTACTGAAGCTTTCTTT
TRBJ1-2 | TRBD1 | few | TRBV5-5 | CASRPDRSASNYGYTF | TGTGCCAGCAGGCCGGACAGGTCAGCATCCAACTATGGCTACACCTTC
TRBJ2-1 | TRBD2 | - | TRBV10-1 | CASSESGLAGDNEQFF | TGCGCCAGCAGTGAGTCCGGACTAGCGGGGGACAATGAGCAGTTCTTC
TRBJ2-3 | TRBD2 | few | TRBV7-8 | CASSVSTSGVTDTQYF | TGTGCCAGCAGCGTCTCGACTAGCGGTGTCACAGATACGCAGTATTTT
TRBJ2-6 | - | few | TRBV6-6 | CASTKTGSGANVLTF | TGTGCCAGCACCAAGACCGGCTCTGGGGCCAACGTCCTGACTTTC
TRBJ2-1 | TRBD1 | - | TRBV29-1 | CSVAQTGGEGLFF | TGCAGCGTTGCGCAGACAGGGGGCGAGGGACTGTTCTTC
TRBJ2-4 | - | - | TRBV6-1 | CASSEAGGGGTKNIQYF | TGTGCCAGCAGTGAAGCGGGGGGCGGTGGGACCAAAAACATTCAGTACTTC
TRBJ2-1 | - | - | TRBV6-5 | CASSYGAKGEQFF | TGTGCCAGCAGTTACGGGGCAAAGGGGGAGCAGTTCTTC
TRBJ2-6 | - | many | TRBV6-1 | CASSTLGANVLTF | TGTGCCAGCAGCACCCTTGGGGCCAACGTCCTGACTTTC
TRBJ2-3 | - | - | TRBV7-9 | CASSLARLDSSTDTQYF | TGTGCCAGCAGCCTCGCTCGATTGGACTCTTCCACAGATACGCAGTATTTT